This T cell receptor beta chain was sequenced for a study of patients and donors after allogeneic stem cell transplantation. TCRdb re-called the RT-PCR reads with MiXCR, one entry per CDR3 protein. The table records approximately 140,000 distinct CDR3 sequences, roughly two fifths of them present only once. V was cut by 11 bases and J by 0 bases, with 16 bases left in between. Per germline, CDR1 MNHEY and CDR2 SMNVEV (reference sequence). This CDR3 region has 15 residues. The source is a human donor who was either an allogeneic HSCT recipient or a stem cell or donor lymphocyte infusion donor (not recorded which). It is not recorded whose cells these are; they may come from a transplant donor. Sequenced input: blood, either unsorted or a sorted T cell fraction (not recorded which). This chain joins TRBV27 and TRBJ2-2, with TRBD2 as a possible D gene (6 bases). CDR3 sequence (DNA): TGTGCCGCCGCTGCGGGGTATCCGAACACCGGGGAGCTGTTTTTT. It codes for CAAAAGYPNTGELFF.